Listed below are T cell receptor beta chains from one sample, sequenced in a study of T-cell reconstitution after alpha-beta-depleted transplantation in children. TCRdb ran MiXCR on the PCR reads and lists one entry per CDR3 protein. The table lists 330,000 or so distinct CDR3 sequences, around 10% of them singletons. The specimen comprised PBMCs, sampled before TCRalphabeta/CD19-depleted stem cell transplant. Every receptor here comes from a boy under three years old with acute myeloid leukemia, due to receive a stem cell transplant. CDR3s include the opening cysteine and the closing phenylalanine or tryptophan. A D gene is named only where the DNA matches it firmly. Size tells how often a clone was seen (once, few, many) or the class of an expanded clone, and some rows leave it out.

j_gene | d_gene | v_gene | abundance | CDR3aa
TRBJ2-3 | NA | TRBV4-2 | NA | CASSTGIDTQYF
TRBJ1-2 | NA | TRBV27 | many | CASSLLGEGYGYTF
TRBJ2-5 | TRBD2 | TRBV5-1 | many | CASRLVTSGRLDETQYF
TRBJ1-4 | TRBD1 | TRBV15 | many | CATRQGAVEKLFF
TRBJ2-7 | TRBD2 | TRBV5-1 | NA | CASSLAGTSSYEQYF
TRBJ2-1 | NA | TRBV4-3 | many | CASSPRSRSSSYNEQFF
TRBJ2-3 | TRBD2 | TRBV7-2 | many | CASSLSLAGFTDTQYF
TRBJ2-5 | TRBD2 | TRBV12-3/TRBV12-4 | many | CASSLYNSGETQYF
TRBJ2-6 | NA | TRBV29-1 | many | CSVAGYSGANVLTF
TRBJ1-6 | NA | TRBV20-1 | many | CSAREEAGNSPLHF
TRBJ2-5 | TRBD1 | TRBV5-1 | many | CASSSARQGVYQETQYF